Here is one TCR beta chain with its context. The target antigen is unknown. CDR3 length: 16 residues. CDR1 and CDR2 (germline): SGDLS, YYNGEE. V trimming: 4 bases; J trimming: 7 bases; junction bases outside the gene matches: 7. RNA transcripts yielded amplified TCR beta CDR3 regions. The study used the HTBI primer set for a first-round RT-PCR of the TCR CDR3. TCRdb reanalysed the multiplex PCR reads using MiXCR and keeps one entry per CDR3 protein. The sample consists of about 400,000 distinct CDR3 sequences, 15% to 17% of them appearing once. Participants, patients aged 18 to 65, had newly diagnosed hyperthyroidism with a duration under 2 months. The data originate from a study of T cells in Graves' hyperthyroidism and ophthalmopathy. Study background: Peripheral blood collection took place at initial diagnosis, before any treatment. Study findings and constraints: Blood samples included most of the expanded thyroid clonotypes exceeding 0.001.

The receptor comes from a woman under 30 with Graves' hyperthyroidism. Sample: blood. This sequence joins TRBV9 and TRBJ2-1; 14 positions agree with TRBD2. This CDR3 reads CASSPRLAGGLNEQFF. In DNA form, the CDR3 reads TGTGCCAGCAGCCCCCGACTAGCGGGAGGGTTGAATGAGCAGTTCTTC.